Below are 18 T cell receptor beta chains sequenced from a single sample in a study of blood T cell repertoires in COVID-19. Sequencing was performed with immunoSEQ multiplex PCR; in TCRdb, only in-frame clones are kept and a portion is missing. The sample has fewer than 180,000 clones; 86% are singletons. The source material was peripheral blood. These receptors were taken from a man between 65 and 85 years old with acute or convalescent COVID-19.

The chain carries TRBV30 and TRBJ1-5, with 10 bases identical to TRBD1. Germline assignment: CDR1 GTSNPN and CDR2 SVGIG (reference sequence). This CDR3 contains 13 residues. The trim removed 5 bases at V and 7 bases at J, leaving 5 bases unmatched. The CDR3 protein is CAWETGGRQPQHF. The DNA for the CDR3 is TGTGCCTGGGAGACAGGGGGCAGGCAGCCCCAGCATTTT.

This clone has just one count. The rearrangement uses TRBV7-2 and TRBJ2-3; tentative D call: TRBD2 (6 bases). Germline lookup yields CDR1 SGHTA and CDR2 FQGNSA. The CDR3 runs 13 residues. Between the trimmed V and J ends, which lost 5 bases and 3 bases, there was a span of 9 bases. CDR3 DNA sequence: TGTGCCAGCAGCGACCGGGGGACAGATACGCAGTATTTT. Translated: CASSDRGTDTQYF. Drawing the rest from reference TRBV7-2 and TRBJ2-3, the complete variable domain is GAGVSQSPSNKVTEKGKDVELRCDPISGHTALYWYRQSLGQGLEFLIYFQGNSAPDKSGLPSDRFSAERTGGSVSTLTIQRTQQEDSAVYLCASSDRGTDTQYFGPGTRLTVL.

This clone occurred a few times. The J gene is TRBJ1-2, the V gene TRBV30, with TRBD1 matching over 8 bases. This CDR3 comprises 15 residues. V shed 5 bases and J 4 bases; nucleotides not matched to a gene: 12. Germline CDR1 and CDR2: GTSNPN and SVGIG (reference sequence). CDR3 loop: CAWEPGQGVFYGYTF. The CDR3 coding sequence is TGTGCCTGGGAGCCTGGACAGGGAGTTTTCTATGGCTACACCTTC.

This clone was recorded a few times. The chain carries TRBV5-4 and TRBJ2-3, with unresolved D. Trimming took off 1 base at V and 6 bases at J, with 12 bases between the two ends. Germline-derived CDR1 and CDR2 are SGHNT and YYREEE (reference sequence). The CDR3 has 14 amino acids. Written as DNA, the CDR3 is TGTGCCAGCAGCTTGACCACGGGTTCCGATACGCAGTATTTT. Residues: CASSLTTGSDTQYF.

Comment on this clone: Other nucleotide sequences in the sample specify the same CDR3. V is TRBV5-4 and J is TRBJ2-7; D might be TRBD1 (5 bases). Germline V gene sequence: CDR1 SGHNT, CDR2 YYREEE (reference sequence). V dropped 2 bases and J dropped 3 bases, with 6 bases sitting between them. The CDR3 totals 12 residues. CDR3 sequence (DNA): TGTGCCAGCAGCTTCCAGGGCTACGAGCAGTACTTC. This encodes CASSFQGYEQYF.

The chain couples TRBV4-1 to TRBJ1-6; D gene ambiguous. The V end lost 0 bases, the J end lost 10 bases, and 7 bases lay between the germline ends. CDR1 MGHRA and CDR2 YSYEKL come from the germline V gene. CDR3 size: 13 residues. In DNA, the CDR3 is TGCGCCAGCAGCCAAGATACCCAGTCACCCCTCCACTTT. Translating it yields CASSQDTQSPLHF.

V is TRBV7-6 and J is TRBJ1-2; 10 bases are shared with TRBD1. V trimming: 5 bases; J trimming: 7 bases; junction bases outside the gene matches: 10. CDR1 is SGHVS, CDR2 FNYEAQ, per germline. The CDR3 is made up of 15 amino acids. The CDR3 nucleotides are TGTGCCAGCAGCCCCGCAGACAGGGGGCTGGTTGGCTACACCTTC. Its protein product is CASSPADRGLVGYTF.

The chain recombines TRBV6-1 with TRBJ2-7, with D maybe TRBD2 (6 bases). V was shortened by 2 bases and J by 0 bases, with 11 bases between the two germline ends. The CDR3 loop spans 15 amino acids. Germline assignment: CDR1 MNHNS and CDR2 SASEGT. The CDR3 coding sequence is TGTGCCAGCAGTGAACTTGGGAGGTTCTCCTACGAGCAGTACTTC. This sequence encodes CASSELGRFSYEQYF.

The genes are TRBV7-8 and TRBJ2-1, with 9 bases fitting TRBD2. Looked up from germline, CDR1 is SGHVS and CDR2 is FQNEAQ. The CDR3 length is 12 residues. After removal of 5 bases from V and 13 bases from J, the junction contained 6 bases not matched to a gene. For the CDR3, the DNA is TGTGCCAGCAGCCCCCAGCGGGAGGTTCAGTTCTTC. Encoded protein: CASSPQREVQFF.

This clone was detected a few times. The chain combines TRBV5-1 with TRBJ2-1; the match to TRBD1 covers 7 bases. Trimming removed 0 bases from V and 7 bases from J; junction bases left unmatched: 10. The CDR3 has 16 amino acids. Per germline, CDR1 SGHRS and CDR2 YFSETQ. The CDR3 nucleotides read TGCGCCAGCAGCTTGGACGGACAGGTTCCATGGAATGAGCAGTTCTTC. Amino acid sequence: CASSLDGQVPWNEQFF.

This rearrangement joins TRBV6-4 to TRBJ2-1, with TRBD2 matching over 11 bases. V gave up 5 bases and J gave up 6 bases; unmatched junction bases: 0. Germline CDR1 and CDR2: MRHNA and SNTAGT. The CDR3 contains 13 residues. The CDR3 region has the DNA TGTGCCAGCAGTACTAGCGGGAGCAATGAGCAGTTCTTC. This sequence encodes CASSTSGSNEQFF.

The chain recombines TRBV19 with TRBJ2-3; TRBD1 agrees at 7 bases. Germline CDR1 reads LNHDA; CDR2 reads SQIVND (reference sequence). Trimming cost V 4 bases and J 1 base; bases outside gene matches: 5. The CDR3 sequence is 15 residues long. Written as DNA, the CDR3 is TGTGCCAGTAGTACTACCGGGACAGGCACAGATACGCAGTATTTT. Translating gives CASSTTGTGTDTQYF.

CDR3 sequence: CASSLGAQGGRSTEAFF. DNA of the CDR3: TGCGCCAGCAGCTTGGGGGCGCAGGGCGGTAGGAGCACTGAAGCTTTCTTT. The chain recombines TRBV5-1 with TRBJ1-1; a possible D gene is TRBD1 (5 bases). CDR3 length: 17 amino acids. V dropped 0 bases and J dropped 4 bases, with 19 bases sitting between them. Germline assignment: CDR1 SGHRS and CDR2 YFSETQ.

The chain employs TRBV7-2 and TRBJ1-1, with a possible D match to TRBD1 (6 bases). This CDR3 region has 15 residues. Trimming cost V 3 bases and J 2 bases, with 13 bases left between them. CDR1 is SGHTA, CDR2 FQGNSA, per germline. In DNA, the CDR3 is TGTGCCAGCAGCTTTATTGGCAGGGGAAACACTGAAGCTTTCTTT. As protein: CASSFIGRGNTEAFF.

The J gene is TRBJ2-1, the V gene TRBV19; maybe TRBD1 (5 bases). The V gene lost 7 bases and the J gene lost 0 bases, with 13 bases spanning the gap. The CDR3 consists of 15 residues. Germline V gene lookup returns CDR1 LNHDA and CDR2 SQIVND (reference sequence). This CDR3 is CASTETADSYNEQFF. The CDR3, as DNA: TGTGCCAGTACCGAGACAGCTGACTCCTACAATGAGCAGTTCTTC.

The chain uses TRBV27 and TRBJ2-2, with D perhaps TRBD2 (5 bases). V dropped 1 base and J dropped 0 bases, with 6 bases sitting between them. CDR1 and CDR2 from the germline V gene are MNHEY and SMNVEV (reference sequence). The CDR3 has 15 residues. In nucleotides, the CDR3 is TGTGCCAGCAGTTTATTGCGGGCGAACACCGGGGAGCTGTTTTTT. Translated, it gives CASSLLRANTGELFF.

The genes are TRBV2 and TRBJ1-5; 8 nucleotides match TRBD1. J gave up 4 bases and V 3 bases, and 5 bases lay outside the gene matches. The length of the CDR3 is 15 residues. In germline, CDR1 is SNHLY, CDR2 FYNNEI. DNA of the CDR3: TGTGCCAGCAGTGACGGACAGGGTATTAATCAGCCCCAGCATTTT. It translates to CASSDGQGINQPQHF.

The chain is built from TRBV5-8 and TRBJ1-1; the D gene is possibly TRBD1 (6 bases). The CDR3 runs 15 residues. The V end lost 5 bases, the J end lost 1 base, and 15 bases lay between the germline ends. CDR1 SGHTS and CDR2 YDEGEE come from the germline V gene. As DNA, the CDR3 is TGTGCCAGCAGACCAAGACTCAGGGGGAACACTGAAGCTTTCTTT. It codes for CASRPRLRGNTEAFF.